The present T cell receptor (beta chain) was sequenced within a study of blood T cell repertoires in COVID-19. For the study at large: Specimens from acute and convalescent COVID-19 originated in the United States, Italy and Spain. Sample material is recorded as cDNA or gDNA derived from T cells, B-cell-depleted T cells, or PBMCs.

A few counts support this clone. Method: immunoSEQ multiplex PCR; TCRdb's copy keeps in-frame clones and lacks some. The data contain hundreds of thousands of clones, 70% to 85% of them singletons. J was trimmed by 1 base and V by 10 bases; bases with no gene match: 6. The CDR3 spans 15 residues. Germline CDR1 and CDR2: KGHDR and SFDVKD. The chain combines TRBV24-1 with TRBJ2-1; 10 bases map to TRBD2. Sequencing was performed on peripheral blood. The clonotype originates from a woman aged 80 or over with acute or convalescent COVID-19. CDR3 nucleotide sequence: TGTGCCACGTCATGGACTAGCGGTTCCTACAATGAGCAGTTCTTC. Amino acid sequence: CATSWTSGSYNEQFF.